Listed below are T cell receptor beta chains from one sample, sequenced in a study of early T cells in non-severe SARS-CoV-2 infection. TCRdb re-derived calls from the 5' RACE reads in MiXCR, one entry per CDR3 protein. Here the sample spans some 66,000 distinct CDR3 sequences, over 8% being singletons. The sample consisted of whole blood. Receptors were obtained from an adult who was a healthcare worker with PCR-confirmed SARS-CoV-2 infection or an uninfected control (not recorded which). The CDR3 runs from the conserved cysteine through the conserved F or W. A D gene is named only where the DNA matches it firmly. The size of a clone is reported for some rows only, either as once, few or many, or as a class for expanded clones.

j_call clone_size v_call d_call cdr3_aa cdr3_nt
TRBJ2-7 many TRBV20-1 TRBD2 CSATGTSGTYEQYF TGCAGTGCTACCGGGACTAGCGGAACCTACGAGCAGTACTTC
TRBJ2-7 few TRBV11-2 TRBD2 CASSLDSGRVYEQYF TGTGCCAGCAGCTTGGACAGCGGGAGGGTTTACGAGCAGTACTTC
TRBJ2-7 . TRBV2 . CASTRGHSYEQYF TGTGCCAGCACTCGGGGACATTCGTACGAGCAGTACTTC
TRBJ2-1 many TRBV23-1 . CAYRVNEQFF TGCGCCTACAGGGTTAATGAGCAGTTCTTC
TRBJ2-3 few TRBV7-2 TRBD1 CASSFQGAGDTQYF TGTGCCAGCAGCTTCCAGGGGGCTGGAGATACGCAGTATTTT
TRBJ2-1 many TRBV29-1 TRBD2 CSVDGLAATYNEQFF TGCAGCGTCGACGGACTAGCGGCAACCTACAATGAGCAGTTCTTC
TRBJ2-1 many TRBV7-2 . CASSRDALAQFF TGTGCCAGCAGCCGGGACGCCCTGGCGCAGTTCTTC
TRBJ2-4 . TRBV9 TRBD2 CASSDSGDPRDIQYF TGTGCCAGCAGCGATAGCGGGGACCCCCGGGACATTCAGTACTTC
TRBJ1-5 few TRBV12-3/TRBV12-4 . CASSPGWNQPQHF TGTGCCAGCAGCCCTGGGTGGAATCAGCCCCAGCATTTT
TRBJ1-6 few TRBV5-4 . CASSSPLEKGNSPLHF TGTGCCAGCAGCTCCCCCTTGGAGAAAGGGAATTCACCCCTCCACTTT
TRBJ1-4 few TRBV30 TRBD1 CAWSREGAMDEKLFF TGTGCCTGGAGTCGGGAGGGGGCGATGGATGAAAAACTGTTTTTT
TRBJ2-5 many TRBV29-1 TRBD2 CSVTTSGSETQYF TGCAGCGTTACGACTAGCGGGTCTGAGACCCAGTACTTC
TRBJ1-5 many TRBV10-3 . CAISAGSNQPQHF TGTGCCATCAGTGCGGGTAGCAATCAGCCCCAGCATTTT
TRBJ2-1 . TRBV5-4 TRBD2 CASSLGAGGMGNEQFF TGTGCCAGCAGCTTGGGAGCGGGAGGAATGGGTAATGAGCAGTTCTTC
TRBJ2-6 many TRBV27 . CAVQGGRSGANVLTF TGTGCCGTTCAAGGGGGGCGGTCTGGGGCCAACGTCCTGACTTTC
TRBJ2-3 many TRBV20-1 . CSATEGLTDTQYF TGCAGTGCTACCGAAGGTTTAACAGATACGCAGTATTTT
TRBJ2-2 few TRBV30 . CAWSNRGETGELFF TGTGCCTGGAGTAACCGAGGGGAGACCGGGGAGCTGTTTTTT
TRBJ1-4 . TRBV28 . CASSIRGATNEKLFF TGTGCCAGCAGTATCCGGGGTGCAACTAATGAAAAACTGTTTTTT
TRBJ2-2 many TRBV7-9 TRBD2 CASSRPGLAGAGELFF TGTGCCAGCAGCCGACCGGGACTAGCGGGAGCCGGGGAGCTGTTTTTT
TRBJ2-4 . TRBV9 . CASSPRTDSLAKNIQYF TGTGCCAGCAGCCCCCGGACGGATAGTCTAGCCAAAAACATTCAGTACTTC
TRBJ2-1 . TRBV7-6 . CASSLGQAYNEQFF TGTGCCAGCAGCTTAGGGCAGGCTTACAATGAGCAGTTCTTC
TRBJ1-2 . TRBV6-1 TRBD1 CAGQGEDTF TGTGCCGGACAGGGGGAGGACACCTTC